This is a list of T cell receptor beta chains from one sample in a study of shared clonotypes between healthy human individuals. This table comes from immunoSEQ multiplex PCR, and its TCRdb copy is limited to in-frame clones, with some not included. The table includes about 1.5 million clones, about 98% detected once. Sequenced: naive CD4+ T cells sorted from blood. The receptors come from a man aged 30 to 39 in good health. Both conserved end residues are part of each CDR3. The order of the fields is clone size, J gene, CDR3 length, V gene, D gene, CDR3 protein, CDR3 DNA. A D gene is named only where the DNA matches it firmly. Some rows mark clone size as missing; the rest say once, few, many or name a class of expanded clone.

NA	TRBJ2-4	16	TRBV6-6	NA	CASSYSSGPAKNIQYF	TGTGCCAGCAGTTACTCGAGTGGCCCAGCCAAAAACATTCAGTACTTC
NA	TRBJ1-3	13	TRBV7-9	TRBD1	CAIRQGVGNTIYF	TGTGCCATCAGACAGGGCGTTGGAAACACCATATATTTT
NA	TRBJ2-1	16	TRBV5-4	TRBD2	CASSPLTSGAYNEQFF	TGTGCCAGCAGCCCCCTGACTAGCGGGGCATACAATGAGCAGTTCTTC
NA	TRBJ2-1	16	TRBV29-1	TRBD2	CSPNGLAGFSYNEQFF	TGCAGCCCAAACGGACTAGCGGGATTCTCCTACAATGAGCAGTTCTTC
NA	TRBJ2-1	15	TRBV29-1	NA	CSVGAGPSSYNEQFF	TGCAGCGTTGGTGCAGGACCGAGCTCCTACAATGAGCAGTTCTTC
NA	TRBJ2-1	22	TRBV5-1	TRBD2	CASSLEFGKRREGLGGYNEQFF	TGCGCCAGCAGCTTGGAATTCGGCAAAAGGCGGGAGGGCCTAGGGGGTTACAATGAGCAGTTCTTC
NA	TRBJ2-1	17	TRBV27	TRBD2	CASSLEHRIAGADEQFF	TGTGCCAGCAGTTTAGAACATCGTATAGCGGGAGCGGATGAGCAGTTCTTC
NA	TRBJ2-3	14	TRBV7-2	NA	CASSFQEGGDTQYF	TGTGCCAGCAGCTTCCAAGAGGGCGGGGATACGCAGTATTTT
NA	TRBJ2-7	14	TRBV13	NA	CASSSHRVSYEQYF	TGTGCCAGCAGCTCCCACCGAGTCTCCTACGAGCAGTACTTC
NA	TRBJ2-1	13	TRBV6-1	NA	CASRLYNYNEQFF	TGTGCCAGTCGGCTATACAACTACAATGAGCAGTTCTTC
NA	TRBJ2-1	15	TRBV11-3	NA	CASSYGSGVVDEQFF	TGTGCCAGCAGCTATGGCTCGGGAGTTGTGGATGAGCAGTTCTTC
NA	TRBJ2-2	17	TRBV18	TRBD2	CASSPLAGGANTGELFF	TGTGCCAGCTCACCACTAGCGGGAGGCGCGAACACCGGGGAGCTGTTTTTT
NA	TRBJ2-3	14	TRBV30	TRBD2	CAWSARGGSGTQYF	TGTGCCTGGAGTGCTAGGGGCGGGAGCGGTACGCAGTATTTT
NA	TRBJ2-5	15	TRBV5-6	TRBD1	CASSGTGAVQETQYF	TGTGCCAGCAGCGGAACAGGGGCCGTCCAAGAGACCCAGTACTTC
NA	TRBJ1-3	15	TRBV6-5	NA	CASSYSGGYGNTIYF	TGTGCCAGCAGTTACTCGGGGGGGTACGGAAACACCATATATTTT
NA	TRBJ2-7	14	TRBV5-1	NA	CASSPGRVSYEQYF	TGCGCCAGCAGCCCCGGACGGGTGTCCTACGAGCAGTACTTC
NA	TRBJ2-3	14	TRBV5-6	NA	CASSLGRITDTQYF	TGTGCCAGCAGCTTAGGACGGATCACAGATACGCAGTATTTT
NA	TRBJ2-7	15	TRBV28	TRBD1	CASSPRQGLAYEQYF	TGTGCCAGCAGTCCCCGACAGGGCTTAGCTTACGAGCAGTACTTC
NA	TRBJ1-5	11	TRBV7-9	NA	CASSPPPPQHF	TGTGCCAGCAGCCCCCCTCCGCCCCAGCATTTT
NA	TRBJ2-1	15	TRBV28	TRBD2	CASSPPGLVPNEQFF	TGTGCCAGCAGCCCCCCCGGACTAGTCCCCAATGAGCAGTTCTTC
NA	TRBJ2-2	14	TRBV5-1	NA	CASSPGGNTGELFF	TGCGCCAGCAGCCCCGGGGGTAACACCGGGGAGCTGTTTTTT
once	TRBJ2-2	17	TRBV19	NA	CASRGLRHSANTGELFF	TGTGCCAGTCGGGGTTTACGACATAGCGCGAACACCGGGGAGCTGTTTTTT
once	TRBJ1-4	18	TRBV9	NA	CASSVEGQGDNGNEKLFF	TGTGCCAGCAGCGTAGAAGGGCAGGGCGACAACGGTAATGAAAAACTGTTTTTT
NA	TRBJ2-5	14	TRBV2	TRBD1	CASSVQGSRETQYF	TGTGCCAGCAGTGTACAGGGGTCTCGAGAGACCCAGTACTTC
NA	TRBJ2-7	15	TRBV2	NA	CASSEGFRQLYEQYF	TGTGCCAGCAGTGAAGGATTCCGACAATTGTACGAGCAGTACTTC
NA	TRBJ2-7	15	TRBV28	TRBD1	CASSPGGQGAWEQYF	TGTGCCAGCAGCCCAGGGGGACAGGGGGCATGGGAGCAGTACTTC
NA	TRBJ2-1	16	TRBV18	TRBD2	CASSPPAAGGKNEQFF	TGTGCCAGCTCACCACCGGCAGCGGGAGGGAAGAATGAGCAGTTCTTC
NA	TRBJ2-1	14	TRBV25-1	NA	CASSETRPSNEQFF	TGTGCCAGCAGTGAAACACGACCGTCCAATGAGCAGTTCTTC
NA	TRBJ2-1	12	TRBV11-3	NA	CASSAPGDEQFF	TGTGCCAGCAGCGCCCCGGGCGATGAGCAGTTCTTC
NA	TRBJ2-5	14	TRBV27	NA	CASSLLTSRETQYF	TGTGCCAGCAGTTTACTGACCTCAAGGGAGACCCAGTACTTC
NA	TRBJ2-3	11	TRBV20-1	NA	CSARRSDTQYF	TGCAGTGCCCGGCGCTCAGATACGCAGTATTTT
NA	TRBJ2-1	16	TRBV7-9	TRBD2	CASSPGASGRWNEQFF	TGTGCCAGCAGCCCGGGGGCTAGCGGGAGATGGAATGAGCAGTTCTTC
NA	TRBJ2-7	16	TRBV5-1	NA	CASALGVQLTFVEQYF	TGCGCCAGCGCCCTGGGTGTTCAGCTTACGTTCGTCGAGCAGTACTTC
NA	TRBJ2-5	13	TRBV7-7	NA	CASSPGLQEAQYF	TGTGCTAGCAGCCCCGGCCTGCAAGAGGCCCAGTACTTC
once	TRBJ2-7	12	TRBV15	NA	CATSRSRSEQYF	TGTGCCACCAGCCGTTCCCGCTCAGAGCAGTACTTC
NA	TRBJ2-7	13	TRBV28	NA	CASSSPLTYEQYF	TGTGCCAGCAGTTCGCCGTTGACATACGAGCAGTACTTC
NA	TRBJ2-5	12	TRBV18	NA	CASSHQSETQYF	TGTGCCAGCTCTCACCAGAGTGAGACCCAGTACTTC
NA	TRBJ2-3	14	TRBV29-1	NA	CSVEGQFMEDTQYF	TGCAGCGTTGAAGGACAGTTTATGGAGGATACGCAGTATTTT
NA	TRBJ1-1	14	TRBV5-1	NA	CASSFRIQDTEAFF	TGCGCCAGCAGCTTTCGGATTCAGGACACTGAAGCTTTCTTT
once	TRBJ2-5	14	TRBV18	NA	CASSPLGNQETQYF	TGTGCCAGCTCACCGCTCGGGAACCAAGAGACCCAGTACTTC
NA	TRBJ2-2	14	TRBV2	NA	CASGAIGNTGELFF	TGTGCCAGCGGCGCTATCGGGAACACCGGGGAGCTGTTTTTT